The TCR beta chain under discussion was sequenced for a study of blood T cell repertoires in COVID-19. The wider study: Sites in the United States, Italy and Spain provided acute and convalescent COVID-19 samples. Sources were T cells, B-cell-depleted T cells, or PBMCs; the material itself was cDNA or gDNA.

As originally analysed: Reference gene primer amplification gave estimated nucleated cell counts. Clones were sequenced by immunoSEQ multiplex PCR, and TCRdb holds only the in-frame ones, with some missing. That table supplies the V and J calls and clone size; D and trimming were determined from the DNA. The data contain 200,000 or so clones, more than 65% of them singletons. This CDR3 comprises 17 residues. With V trimmed by 4 bases and J by 5 bases, 14 bases remained unmatched. Germline CDR1 and CDR2: KGHSH and LQKENI. The source of this sequence is a woman aged 25 to 39 who had recovered from COVID-19. The chain couples TRBV18 to TRBJ1-1; 9 bases align to TRBD1. Sequenced sample: peripheral blood. CDR3 sequence: CASSLTSPGQGETEAFF. DNA for the CDR3: TGTGCCAGCTCACTAACCTCACCGGGACAGGGTGAAACTGAAGCTTTCTTT.